Each of the 22 T cell receptor beta chains below was sequenced from the same sample in a study of CD8+ T cells in alopecia areata. RNA was isolated and reverse transcribed to cDNA, the sequencing template. Only in-frame clones appear in the TCRdb table, and some are missing; sequencing was by immunoSEQ multiplex PCR. Among around 210,000 clones listed, approximately 60% were seen once. What was sequenced was CD8+ T cells sorted from blood. All receptors come from a human donor in good health.

This clone has more than one count but fewer than ten. This chain connects TRBV7-9 to TRBJ1-5, with a weak D call TRBD1 (5 bases). This CDR3 is 15 amino acids long. Germline CDR1 is SEHNR and CDR2 is FQNEAQ (reference sequence). V was cut by 3 bases and J by 2 bases, with 11 bases left in between. The DNA of the CDR3 is TGTGCCAGCAGCTTGTCGGGGCTGGGCAATCAGCCCCAGCATTTT. It yields the protein CASSLSGLGNQPQHF. The full variable domain, its missing parts supplied by reference TRBV7-9 and TRBJ1-5, is DTGVSQNPRHKITKRGQNVTFRCDPISEHNRLYWYRQTLGQGPEFLTYFQNEAQLEKSRLLSDRFSAERPKGSFSTLEIQRTEQGDSAMYLCASSLSGLGNQPQHFGDGTRLSIL.

This clone has a handful of counts. The V call is TRBV6-5, the J call TRBJ2-7, with 8 bases aligning to TRBD1. The ends lost 5 bases at V and 0 bases at J; junction bases unmatched: 3. The CDR3 has 14 residues. Germline V gives CDR1 MNHEY, CDR2 SVGAGI. DNA for the CDR3: TGTGCCAGCAGTGCCGGACAGGGCTCCTACGAGCAGTACTTC. It codes for CASSAGQGSYEQYF.

V is TRBV29-1 and J is TRBJ2-6; a weak D match, TRBD1 (6 bases). The CDR3 sequence is 16 residues long. In germline, CDR1 is SQVTM, CDR2 ANQGSEA. The V and J ends lost 3 bases and 2 bases respectively, with 14 bases between them. The CDR3 DNA reads as TGCAGCGTTGAGGGAATTACAGGGCCTGGGGCCAACGTCCTGACTTTC. Its translation: CSVEGITGPGANVLTF.

The J gene is TRBJ1-2, the V gene TRBV11-2, with D possibly being TRBD1 (5 bases). Germline V gives CDR1 SGHAT, CDR2 FQNNGV. This CDR3 contains 14 residues. Trimming took off 3 bases at V and 0 bases at J, with 8 bases between the two ends. The CDR3 region is CASSFGTTNYGYTF. The CDR3 region has the DNA TGTGCCAGCAGCTTCGGGACCACTAACTATGGCTACACCTTC.

This clone has a handful of counts. This chain connects TRBV23-1 to TRBJ1-2, with D unresolved. TRBV23-1 carries the ORF label, with uncertain function. This CDR3 is built from 12 residues. V lost 6 bases to trimming and J lost 12 bases, with 17 bases between them. Written as DNA, the CDR3 is TGCGCCAGCAGCCCTATCTGCAGGAGGCACACCTTC. As protein: CASSPICRRHTF.

CDR3: CASSLAHSGVNTEAFF. CDR3 in DNA: TGCGCCAGCAGCCTCGCCCACTCGGGGGTTAACACTGAAGCTTTCTTT. This chain uses TRBV4-1 with TRBJ1-1; D is perhaps TRBD1 (5 bases). The ends were cut back, 4 bases at V and 2 bases at J, with 17 bases in the middle. This CDR3 region has 16 residues. From germline, CDR1 is MGHRA and CDR2 YSYEKL.

CDR3 in amino acids: CASRPSDTEAFF. The CDR3 bases are TGTGCCAGCAGACCATCGGACACTGAAGCTTTCTTT. The chain carries TRBV25-1 and TRBJ1-1; D unresolved. Germline CDR1 and CDR2: MGHDK and SYGVNS. V was cut by 6 bases and J by 3 bases, with 8 bases left in between. The CDR3 runs 12 residues.

This rearrangement joins TRBV27 to TRBJ1-5; no clear D. CDR1 and CDR2 from the germline V gene are MNHEY and SMNVEV (reference sequence). The CDR3 has 13 amino acids. V lost 0 bases and J lost 6, with 6 bases in between. CDR3 sequence (DNA): TGTGCCAGCAGTTTATCGATGAGTCAGCCCCAGCATTTT. It yields the protein CASSLSMSQPQHF.

The rearrangement uses TRBV2 and TRBJ1-2, with 9 bases fitting TRBD1. This CDR3 has 14 residues. Germline-derived CDR1 and CDR2 are SNHLY and FYNNEI. Trimming at V came to 11 bases and at J to 8 bases, leaving 15 bases not matched to a gene. The CDR3 region is CAGRPGQGSRGYTF. The CDR3 DNA reads TGTGCCGGGAGACCGGGACAGGGATCGAGGGGCTACACCTTC. Drawing the rest from reference TRBV2 and TRBJ1-2, the complete variable domain is EPEVTQTPSHQVTQMGQEVILRCVPISNHLYFYWYRQILGQKVEFLVSFYNNEISEKSEIFDDQFSVERPDGSNFTLKIRSTKLEDSAMYFCAGRPGQGSRGYTFGSGTRLTVV.

This clone was picked up a small number of times. The J gene is TRBJ1-1, the V gene TRBV30; D unclear. The germline V gene has CDR1 GTSNPN and CDR2 SVGIG (reference sequence). V was shortened by 4 bases and J by 0 bases, with 6 bases between the two germline ends. This CDR3 comprises 12 residues. In DNA form, the CDR3 reads TGTGCCTGGATTACTATGAACACTGAAGCTTTCTTT. Encoded protein: CAWITMNTEAFF.

In the case of this clone: Its ends do not fully match the called genes, so a read error is possible. This sequence joins TRBV29-1 and TRBJ2-7, with 8 bases matching TRBD1. Germline V CDR1 and CDR2: SQVTM, ANQGSEA. The CDR3 contains 13 residues. In DNA form, the CDR3 reads TGCAGCGTAGAAGACAGGGGAGGTTACGAGCAGTACTTC. The encoded protein is CSVEDRGGYEQYF.

V usage is TRBV6-5 and J usage is TRBJ2-3, with 9 nucleotides matching TRBD1. The ends lost 9 bases at V and 3 bases at J; junction bases unmatched: 4. The CDR3 spans 13 residues. From germline, CDR1 is MNHEY and CDR2 SVGAGI. This CDR3 reads CASRDRETDTQYF. The DNA of the CDR3 is TGTGCCAGTAGGGACAGGGAAACAGATACGCAGTATTTT.

V is TRBV29-1 and J is TRBJ2-7; D perhaps matches TRBD1 (5 bases). The V end was cut by 2 bases, the J end by 2 bases, with 10 bases between. Germline values: CDR1 SQVTM, CDR2 ANQGSEA. CDR3 length equals 13 residues. The CDR3 bases are TGCAGCGTTGAAATAGCCAGGGCCTACGAGCAGTACTTC. This sequence encodes CSVEIARAYEQYF.

This clone was seen a few times. The chain employs TRBV5-1 and TRBJ1-4; D possibly corresponds to TRBD1 (5 bases). Trimming left V 0 bases short and J 8 bases short, with 17 bases between. The germline V gene encodes CDR1 SGHRS and CDR2 YFSETQ. The CDR3 has 16 residues. CDR3 sequence reads: CASSLGPKGTLEKLFF. The CDR3, as DNA: TGCGCCAGCAGCTTGGGACCTAAGGGGACGCTGGAAAAACTGTTTTTT.

The chain couples TRBV10-3 to TRBJ2-7, with 9 bases fitting TRBD1. CDR3 size: 14 residues. CDR1 ENHRY and CDR2 SYGVKD come from the germline V gene. V shed 3 bases and J 5 bases; nucleotides not matched to a gene: 5. The CDR3 protein is CAISEGTGMDEQYF. CDR3 nucleotides: TGTGCCATCAGTGAAGGGACAGGGATGGACGAGCAGTACTTC.

This chain uses TRBV29-1 with TRBJ2-1, with a tentative D call TRBD1 (6 bases). V was clipped by 0 bases and J by 7 bases, with 13 bases between them. Germline CDR1 SQVTM, CDR2 ANQGSEA. The CDR3 consists of 14 residues. The CDR3: CSVEDLGQRNEQFF. CDR3 nucleotide sequence: TGCAGCGTTGAAGATCTGGGACAAAGGAATGAGCAGTTCTTC.

The gene calls are TRBV5-1 and TRBJ1-6, with D uncertain. Trimming pared 2 bases from V and 9 bases from J, leaving 12 bases between. The CDR3 is 14 amino acids. Looked up from germline, CDR1 is SGHRS and CDR2 is YFSETQ. The CDR3 region has the DNA TGCGCCAGCAGCTTCACGGGGTCTGGTTCACCCCTCCACTTT. This translates into CASSFTGSGSPLHF.

A few counts support this clone. The V and J genes are TRBV9 and TRBJ1-3; D is ambiguous. The CDR3 spans 13 residues. V lost 3 bases, J lost 3 bases, and 7 bases lay in between. In germline, CDR1 is SGDLS, CDR2 YYNGEE. The CDR3 sequence: CASSEGSGNTIYF. CDR3 DNA sequence: TGTGCCAGCAGCGAGGGAAGTGGAAACACCATATATTTT.

This clone was detected a few times. The chain recombines TRBV6-5 with TRBJ1-2; 7 positions match TRBD1. The CDR3 totals 14 residues. CDR1 and CDR2 (germline): MNHEY, SVGAGI. V lost 5 bases and J lost 4; bases outside the gene matches: 7. In DNA, the CDR3 is TGTGCCAGCAGTCCGGGACAGCCACCCTATGGCTACACCTTC. Translated, it gives CASSPGQPPYGYTF.

This chain links TRBV5-6 with TRBJ1-2; D uncertain. CDR1 is SGHDT and CDR2 is YYEEEE in the germline V gene. The CDR3 is made up of 15 amino acids. The V end was cut by 3 bases, the J end by 2 bases, with 14 bases between. The CDR3 reads CASSSSTGRNYGYTF. The CDR3 DNA reads TGTGCCAGCAGCTCGTCAACCGGACGGAACTATGGCTACACCTTC.

The gene calls are TRBV4-1 and TRBJ2-7, with unresolved D. The CDR3 totals 15 residues. Deletions cut 0 bases from V and 7 bases from J, with 16 bases between. CDR1 is MGHRA and CDR2 is YSYEKL in the germline V gene. The CDR3 is CASSQEGMGIVEQYF. The CDR3 DNA follows: TGCGCCAGCAGCCAAGAAGGAATGGGAATTGTAGAGCAGTACTTC.

This clone was seen a few times. V gene TRBV4-1 combines with J gene TRBJ1-2; the match to TRBD1 covers 10 bases. There are 18 residues in the CDR3. Germline trimming cut 0 bases from V and 6 bases from J; bases unmatched to any gene: 13. CDR1 is MGHRA, CDR2 YSYEKL, per germline. The CDR3 DNA is TGCGCCAGCAGCCAAGAAGGGGACAGGGGTCCTATGGGGGATGGCTACACCTTC. Protein: CASSQEGDRGPMGDGYTF.